Here is one T cell receptor (beta chain) with its context. Its antigen remains undetermined. One end of the junction does not line up with germline, which may come from a read error. The sample belongs to a study of tumor and adjacent non-tumor tissue in lung cancer (dated by TCRdb to 2016 to 2019). Regarding the study in general: Of the cohort, eleven to twelve patients had adenocarcinoma, 2 had squamous cell carcinoma and 1 had small cell lung cancer. Ages among the roughly 15 patients ranged from roughly 30 to 76 years, there were 10 men and 5 women, and disease was at TNM stage I to III. Using bulk TCRbeta repertoires from some 16 lung cancer patients, the study set lung tumor tissue side by side with matched distant non-tumor lung tissue. A total of roughly 120,000,000 productive TCRbeta reads were generated by sequencing, corresponding to an average of approximately 4.3 million reads per sample. Around 30 paired specimens, one tumor and one normal lung sample per patient, were profiled by TCRbeta CDR3 sequencing. What the study reported, not specific to this receptor: The methods do not name the sequencing platform or mention unique molecular identifiers. TCR diversity was significantly higher in younger patients, and greater tumor TCR diversity was associated with shorter overall survival and shorter disease-free survival. Significantly higher TCR diversity (inverse Simpson) was observed in tumor tissue than in normal lung tissue (approximately 430 vs 150, P = 0.0075, Mann-Whitney U test). Because peripheral blood was not sequenced, the blood TCRbeta repertoires of the lung cancer patients in the study went unexamined. The top 100 clones accounted for a significantly larger cumulative portion of the repertoire in normal lung than in tumor tissue. The cohort had only about 15 patients, and the authors noted that larger samples and more detailed clinical data are needed.

Library construction relied on multiplex PCR. These reads were obtained on an Illumina HiSeq 2500. TCRbeta libraries were constructed through three rounds of nested PCR with primers (Table S4) according to protocols modified from ARM-PCR. Before sequencing, PCR products in the 200-500 bp range were cut out of the gel and cleaned up using the QIAquick gel extraction kit. Under the source paper's analysis protocol: Trimmomatic was used to clean the reads, FLASH merged the cleaned reads into complete CDR3 sequences, and MiTCR assigned the sequences to V(D)J germline segments. Clonal diversity was calculated as the inverse Simpson's index using VDJtools. In-frame sequences lacking a premature stop codon were counted as productive reads. In-frame beta chains were kept once TCRdb had trimmed the public reads at Q25 with fastp and called clones with MiXCR. Identical CDR3 protein sequences are pooled into one entry, listed with their most common genes and DNA. TCRdb, not the original authors, processed these V and J calls. This sample holds more than 75,000 distinct CDR3 sequences; 65% to 75% were observed only once. Around 13% of the sample belongs to the ten largest clones.

RNA was isolated from bulk, unsorted tissue, and RNA quality was assessed with a NanoDrop ND-1000 and an Agilent 2100. Newly diagnosed lung cancer patients without prior chemotherapy who had been admitted for thoracic surgery in China between August and November 2014 were enrolled as donors. Patients with previous radiotherapy or chemotherapy, or with another concurrent cancer, were excluded from the study. Pieces of surgical tissue measuring about 1-2.1 cm3 were kept in RNAlater solution and stored at -80 degrees C until use. This receptor was obtained from a woman in her 70s with non-small cell lung cancer. Material for sequencing was lung tumor tissue.

The CDR3 reads as follows: CVISERKWSDTQYF. The nucleotides read TGTGTCATCAGTGAGCGGAAGTGGTCAGATACGCAGTATTTT. The rearrangement joined TRBV10-3 to TRBJ2-3; the D segment could be TRBD2, given 5 matching bases. Measured from the cysteine to the phenylalanine, the CDR3 is 14 residues long. Only CDR3 DNA is held: 42 bases, read in frame from base 1. CDR1 and CDR2 are drawn from the germline V gene: ENHRY, SYGVKD.